This TCR beta chain was recorded in a study of STAT5B mutations in CD4+ large granular lymphocyte leukemia. Sequencing was at survey level. Method: immunoSEQ multiplex PCR; TCRdb's copy keeps in-frame clones and lacks some. Among tens of thousands of clones listed, approximately 84% were seen once. The CDR3 consists of 17 residues. V dropped 0 bases and J dropped 1 base, with 13 bases sitting between them. The germline V gene has CDR1 SGHAT and CDR2 FQNNGV. Buffy coats from healthy blood donors served as controls. This rearrangement joins TRBV11-2 to TRBJ2-1; tentative D call: TRBD2 (6 bases). Source material: CD4+ T cells from blood buffy coats. The TCR comes from a human donor in good health. CDR3 loop: CASSLDGRGVSYNEQFF. The CDR3 DNA is TGTGCCAGCAGCTTAGATGGGCGGGGAGTATCCTACAATGAGCAGTTCTTC. Complete variable domain (other parts from reference TRBV11-2 and TRBJ2-1): EAGVAQSPRYKIIEKRQSVAFWCNPISGHATLYWYQQILGQGPKLLIQFQNNGVVDDSQLPKDRFSAERLKGVDSTLKIQPAKLEDSAVYLCASSLDGRGVSYNEQFFGPGTRLTVL.